This record looks at one TCR beta chain sequence and its context. The specificity of this receptor is unknown. Base quality data are lacking; no much larger clone is found one base away. These data belong to a study of blood T cell repertoires in COVID-19 (dated by TCRdb to the early 2020s). About the full investigation: Samples covering the acute and convalescent phases of COVID-19 were provided by collaborators in the United States, Italy and Spain. The dataset comprised deeply sampled blood TCRbeta repertoires from subjects exposed to, actively infected with, or recovered from COVID-19. A de-identified subject ID, COVID-19 status, age in years and sex were almost always included in the sample metadata. The material from the prospective study consisted of cDNA or gDNA derived from T cells, B-cell-depleted T cells, or PBMCs. A freely available public database, intended as a resource for researchers studying the immune response to SARS-CoV-2, is where the repertoires were released. HLA class I and class II types, where available, came from metadata supplied by the sample provider rather than from assay-based typing. Samples came from the ongoing ImmuneRACE study (first 160 participants) plus 1,254 subjects from 6 global collaborators. What the authors observed across the whole study: How much clinical and demographic metadata was included differed by source and by participant, and the metadata was provided uncurated.

TCRbeta CDR3 regions were amplified from genomic DNA by means of the immunoSEQ Assay, a bias-controlled multiplex PCR. The original methods were these. Within the assay, amplification of reference gene primers was used to estimate how many nucleated cells each sample contained. To quantify the absolute abundance of each unique TCRbeta CDR3 rearrangement, sequence reads were collapsed and filtered. For each sample, productive Simpson clonality was calculated as the square root of Simpson's diversity index over productive rearrangements. Held by TCRdb, this immuneACCESS table contains in-frame sequences only and omits some clones. Under half of the omission traces to an unresolved V gene where checked; the cause of the rest is unknown. V, J and clone size were drawn from that table, and D and trimming were deduced from the DNA. The sample includes approximately 49,000 clones, with roughly 82% observed a single time. The ten top clones hold roughly 2.6% of the sample.

Whole blood was collected in K2EDTA tubes by collaborating institutions according to the institutions' own protocols. For TCRbeta analysis, collaborator samples were shipped as frozen whole blood, as isolated PBMCs, or as DNA extracted from either sample type. Sequenced material: peripheral blood. The receptor's source is an older woman with acute or convalescent COVID-19.

This receptor has the CDR3 CASSDGTRGYGYTF. Here is the DNA: TGTGCCAGCAGCGACGGAACCAGGGGTTATGGCTACACCTTC. The chain couples TRBV4-2 to TRBJ1-2; the D region possibly corresponds to TRBD1 (6 bases align). The germline V gene gives CDR1 as LGHNA and CDR2 as YNFKEQ. V and J are truncated by 5 bases and 5 bases respectively, leaving an intervening sequence of 15 bases. The CDR3, cysteine through phenylalanine, is 14 amino acids long. The read is trimmed to its CDR3 DNA, 42 bases read in frame from base 1.